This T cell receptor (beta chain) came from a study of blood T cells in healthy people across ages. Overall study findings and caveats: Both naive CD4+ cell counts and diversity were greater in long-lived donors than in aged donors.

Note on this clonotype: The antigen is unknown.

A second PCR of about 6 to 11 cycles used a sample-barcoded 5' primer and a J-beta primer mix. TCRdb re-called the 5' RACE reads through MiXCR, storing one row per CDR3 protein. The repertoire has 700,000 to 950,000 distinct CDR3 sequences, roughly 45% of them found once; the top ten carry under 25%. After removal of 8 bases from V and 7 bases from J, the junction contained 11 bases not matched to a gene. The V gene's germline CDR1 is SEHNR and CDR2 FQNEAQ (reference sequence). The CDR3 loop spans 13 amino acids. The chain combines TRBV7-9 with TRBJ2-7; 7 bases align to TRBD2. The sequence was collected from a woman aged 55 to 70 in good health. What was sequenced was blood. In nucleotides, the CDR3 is TGTGCCAGCGAAGGCGGGAGCGTAAATGAGCAGTACTTC. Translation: CASEGGSVNEQYF.